This T cell receptor beta chain was obtained from a study of T cells in Graves' hyperthyroidism and ophthalmopathy. CDR1 is SGHTS and CDR2 is YDEGEE in the germline V gene. V was cut by 0 bases and J by 0 bases, with 7 bases left in between. This CDR3 is built from 14 residues. Amplified TCR beta CDR3 regions came from RNA transcripts. HTBI primers were used for first-round RT-PCR of the TCR CDR3. TCRdb recomputed calls from the multiplex PCR reads with MiXCR, one row per CDR3 protein. Here the sample spans some 560,000 distinct CDR3 sequences, around a sixth being singletons. The receptor comes from a woman aged 25 to 39 with Graves' hyperthyroidism. Sequenced material: blood. The V call is TRBV5-8, the J call TRBJ2-7; D not resolved. The CDR3 region has the DNA TGTGCCAGCAGCTTGGTCACTAACTCCTACGAGCAGTACTTC. It encodes CASSLVTNSYEQYF. Complete variable domain (other parts from reference TRBV5-8 and TRBJ2-7): EAGVTQSPTHLIKTRGQQATLRCSPISGHTSVYWYQQALGLGLQFLLWYDEGEERNRGNFPPRFSGRQFPNYSSELNVNALELEDSALYLCASSLVTNSYEQYFGPGTRLTVT.